These 14 T cell receptor beta chains were sequenced from one sample in a study. A single record per CDR3 protein comes from TCRdb applying MiXCR to the RT-PCR reads. Of about 700,000 distinct CDR3 sequences in the sample, over 12% were seen once. The specimen was memory CD4+ T cells from blood. The receptors come from a female donor in good health, serving as a healthy control.

The chain uses TRBV10-3 and TRBJ1-4; D unresolved. The germline V and J ends were trimmed by 0 bases and 8 bases, with 10 bases remaining between them. Germline CDR1 ENHRY, CDR2 SYGVKD. The CDR3 spans 14 residues. CDR3 DNA sequence: TGTGCCATCAGTGAGTCACGAGGCGAGGAAAAACTGTTTTTT. Its protein is CAISESRGEEKLFF.

This chain links TRBV7-9 with TRBJ2-3; D gene uncertain. Germline V gives CDR1 SEHNR, CDR2 FQNEAQ (reference sequence). Trimming shortened V by 6 bases and J by 6 bases, and 13 bases separated the two germline ends. The CDR3 spans 13 residues. The CDR3 nucleotides are TGTGCCAGCAGTGAGTCCGGCGCCGATACGCAGTATTTT. Translating it yields CASSESGADTQYF.

This clonotype showed up many times. V gene TRBV12-3 or TRBV12-4 combines with J gene TRBJ1-1; possibly TRBD1 for D (6 bases). Between the trimmed V and J ends, which lost 5 bases and 1 base, there was a span of 11 bases. The CDR3 is 14 residues long. CDR3 protein: CASSPTGRNTEAFF. The CDR3 nucleotides are TGTGCCAGCAGTCCTACAGGGAGGAACACTGAAGCTTTCTTT.

The genes are TRBV5-1 and TRBJ1-6; D possibly corresponds to TRBD1 (5 bases). Trimming took 1 base from V and 3 from J, leaving 20 bases between them. Germline CDR1 reads SGHRS; CDR2 reads YFSETQ. The CDR3 loop spans 19 amino acids. CDR3: CASSLLGQGSMNYNSPLHF. Written as DNA, the CDR3 is TGCGCCAGCAGCTTGCTCGGACAAGGGTCAATGAACTATAATTCACCCCTCCACTTT.

This clonotype was seen many times. The V gene is TRBV7-2, the J gene TRBJ1-2; D is unclear. Germline V gene lookup returns CDR1 SGHTA and CDR2 FQGNSA. V shed 5 bases and J shed 8 bases, with 12 bases lying between them. There are 12 residues in the CDR3. In DNA form, the CDR3 reads TGTGCCAGCAGCACACCCGCCGGGGGCTACACCTTC. Encoded protein: CASSTPAGGYTF.

This clonotype was counted a few times. The genes are TRBV28 and TRBJ2-3; TRBD2 is a possible D gene (5 bases). The CDR3 runs 13 residues. Germline CDR1 MDHEN, CDR2 SYDVKM. V was clipped by 2 bases and J by 5 bases, with 8 bases between them. DNA for the CDR3: TGTGCCAGCAGTTTACCGGGATTAGATACGCAGTATTTT. Encoded protein: CASSLPGLDTQYF.

This clonotype showed up many times. The CDR3 bases are TGTGCCAGCAGCTTAGTGGTCCATGAGCAGTTCTTC. Its translation is CASSLVVHEQFF. This rearrangement joins TRBV7-9 to TRBJ2-1; D unclear. This CDR3 region has 12 residues. V was pared by 1 base and J by 8 bases, with 6 bases between. Germline V gene sequence: CDR1 SEHNR, CDR2 FQNEAQ (reference sequence).

This clonotype was detected only once. The chain couples TRBV27 to TRBJ2-7; 9 bases are a match to TRBD1. The CDR3 sequence is 15 residues long. The germline gives CDR1 MNHEY, CDR2 SMNVEV (reference sequence). J was trimmed by 2 bases and V by 5 bases; bases with no gene match: 7. This chain's CDR3 is CASSTRDREPYEQYF. The CDR3 coding sequence is TGTGCCAGCAGTACCCGGGACAGGGAACCCTACGAGCAGTACTTC.

Worth noting for this clonotype: A clone one base away is much larger, so this may be a read error. The chain has TRBV7-2 and TRBJ1-2; D might be TRBD1 (5 bases). Germline lookup yields CDR1 SGHTA and CDR2 FQGNSA. V was shortened by 9 bases and J by 4 bases, with 18 bases between the two germline ends. CDR3 length: 14 amino acids. The chain's CDR3 is CARTLGVGTYGYTF. The CDR3 DNA sequence: TGTGCCAGAACCCTAGGGGTGGGGACCTATGGCTACACCTTC.

The J gene is TRBJ2-7, the V gene TRBV3-1; 7 bases align to TRBD1. CDR3 size: 15 residues. CDR1 is LGHDT, CDR2 YNNKEL, per germline (reference sequence). The ends lost 6 bases at V and 5 bases at J; junction bases unmatched: 13. In DNA form, the CDR3 reads TGTGCCAGCAGGCACTCAGGGGGAGACGCGAACGAGCAGTACTTC. Translating gives CASRHSGGDANEQYF.

This clonotype was observed many times. This chain joins TRBV20-1 and TRBJ2-3, with unresolved D. This CDR3 region has 11 residues. Per germline, CDR1 DFQATT and CDR2 SNEGSKA (reference sequence). Trimming took off 3 bases at V and 8 bases at J, with 9 bases between the two ends. CDR3 sequence: CSASRASTQYF. Here the CDR3 DNA reads TGCAGTGCTAGTAGAGCGTCTACGCAGTATTTT.

This clonotype was observed a handful of times. The chain couples TRBV10-3 to TRBJ1-2; D gene ambiguous. V lost 0 bases and J lost 8, with 7 bases in between. The germline CDR1 and CDR2 sequences are ENHRY and SYGVKD. This CDR3 region has 12 residues. The chain's CDR3 is CAISESGSGYTF. The CDR3 DNA reads as TGTGCCATCAGTGAGTCCGGGAGCGGCTACACCTTC.

This clonotype was detected a few times. The chain uses TRBV28 and TRBJ1-3; 7 bases match TRBD1. V shed 6 bases and J 2 bases; nucleotides not matched to a gene: 4. Germline assignment: CDR1 MDHEN and CDR2 SYDVKM. The CDR3 length is 14 residues. As DNA, the CDR3 is TGTGCCAGCAGGACAGGGTCCACTGGAAACACCATATATTTT. The encoded protein is CASRTGSTGNTIYF.

This clonotype was seen a few times. Written as DNA, the CDR3 is TGCGCCAGCAGCTTGGATACCGGGAACTTCGGAGAGCAGTACTTC. Its translation is CASSLDTGNFGEQYF. The chain has TRBV5-1 and TRBJ2-7; a possible D gene is TRBD2 (5 bases). The V gene's germline CDR1 is SGHRS and CDR2 YFSETQ. V was cut by 0 bases and J by 7 bases, with 17 bases left in between. The CDR3 totals 15 residues.